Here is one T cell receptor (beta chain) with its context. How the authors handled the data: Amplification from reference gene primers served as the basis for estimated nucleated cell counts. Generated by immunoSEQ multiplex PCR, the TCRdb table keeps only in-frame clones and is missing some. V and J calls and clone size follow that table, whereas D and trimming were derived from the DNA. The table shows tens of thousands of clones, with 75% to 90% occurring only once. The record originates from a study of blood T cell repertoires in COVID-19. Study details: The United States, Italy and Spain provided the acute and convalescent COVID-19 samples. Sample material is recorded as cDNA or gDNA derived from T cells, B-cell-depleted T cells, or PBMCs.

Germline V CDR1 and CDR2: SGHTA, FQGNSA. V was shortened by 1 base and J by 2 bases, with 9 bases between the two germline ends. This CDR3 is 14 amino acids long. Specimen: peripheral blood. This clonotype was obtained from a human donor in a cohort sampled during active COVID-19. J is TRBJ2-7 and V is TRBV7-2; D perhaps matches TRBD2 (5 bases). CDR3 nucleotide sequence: TGTGCCAGCAGCTTAGACCCCGGGACCTACGAGCAGTACTTC. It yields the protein CASSLDPGTYEQYF.